This T cell receptor beta chain is drawn from a study of CD8+ T cells in alopecia areata. As for treatment: oral pan-JAK inhibitor, 5-10 mg twice daily. Extracted from the samples, RNA was reverse transcribed into cDNA to serve as the sequencing template. This table comes from immunoSEQ multiplex PCR, and its TCRdb copy is limited to in-frame clones, with some not included. Of 150,000 to 200,000 clones listed, 58% were seen once; the top ten hold 5.5% to 6%. As regards this clone: No antigen is known for it.

Trimming removed 1 base at V and 6 bases at J, with 14 bases between. CDR1 and CDR2 from the germline V gene are SGDLS and YYNGEE. CDR3 length equals 15 residues. Points from the study as a whole: Across lesional scalp, and particularly alopecia totalis/universalis, clonality surpassed that of normal scalp.

The receptor comes from a human donor with alopecia areata. The chain recombines TRBV9 with TRBJ1-5, with D possibly being TRBD1 (5 bases). Sequenced material: CD4+ T cells sorted from blood, taken at week 24, from a patient treated with tofacitinib. The DNA of the CDR3 is TGTGCCAGCAGCGTAAGAGGGGATGAAGCTCAGCCCCAGCATTTT. The encoded protein is CASSVRGDEAQPQHF.